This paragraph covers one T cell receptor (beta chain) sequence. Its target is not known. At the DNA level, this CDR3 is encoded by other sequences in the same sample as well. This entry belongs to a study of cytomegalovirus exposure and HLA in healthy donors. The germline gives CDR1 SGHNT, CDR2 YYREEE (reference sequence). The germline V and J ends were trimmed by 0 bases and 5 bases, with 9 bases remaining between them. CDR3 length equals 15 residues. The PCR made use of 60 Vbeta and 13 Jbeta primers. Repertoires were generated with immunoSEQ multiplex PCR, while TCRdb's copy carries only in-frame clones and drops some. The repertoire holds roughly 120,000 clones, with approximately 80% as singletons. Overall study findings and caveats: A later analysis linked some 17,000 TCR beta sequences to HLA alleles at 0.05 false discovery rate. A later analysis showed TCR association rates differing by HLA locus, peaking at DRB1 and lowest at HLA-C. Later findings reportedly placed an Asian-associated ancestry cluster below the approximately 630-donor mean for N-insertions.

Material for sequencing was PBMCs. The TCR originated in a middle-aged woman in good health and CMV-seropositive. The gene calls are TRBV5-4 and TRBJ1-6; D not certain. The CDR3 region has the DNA TGTGCCAGCAGCTTGGGAGCGCAGCATAATTCACCCCTCCACTTT. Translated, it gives CASSLGAQHNSPLHF. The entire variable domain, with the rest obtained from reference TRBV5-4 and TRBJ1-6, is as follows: ETGVTQSPTHLIKTRGQQVTLRCSSQSGHNTVSWYQQALGQGPQFIFQYYREEENGRGNFPPRFSGLQFPNYSSELNVNALELDDSALYLCASSLGAQHNSPLHFGNGTRLTVT.